The clone carrying this T cell receptor beta chain was picked up a small number of times. What it recognizes is unknown. The second PCR ran about 6 to 12 cycles with a sample-barcoded 5' primer and J-beta primers. TCRdb re-called the 5' RACE reads through MiXCR, storing one row per CDR3 protein. Among 750,000 or so distinct CDR3 sequences listed, 20% to 25% were seen once. This CDR3 contains 13 residues. Trimming took 0 bases from V and 7 from J; bases not matched to a gene: 1. Germline V gene data show CDR1 as LGHNA and CDR2 as YSLEER. Total RNA extraction produced at least 6 micrograms (per sample) for the study. This sample was taken from a study of blood T cells in healthy people across ages. Study-wide points: More naive CD4+ cells and higher diversity marked long-lived donors relative to aged donors. With age, beta diversity per million T cells declined roughly linearly, significantly by approximately 41.

Separately, the same data were catalogued under a study of T cells of mothers and their children. As that report states: Second-PCR primer M1S introduced sample barcodes and 2-4 random nucleotides.

The sample taken for sequencing was blood. The genes are TRBV4-3 and TRBJ2-7; 9 nucleotides agree with TRBD1. This TCR was recovered from a boy aged 10-17 years in good health. The CDR3 DNA sequence: TGCGCCAGCAGCCAAGATGACAGGGGGGAGCAGTACTTC. Protein product: CASSQDDRGEQYF.